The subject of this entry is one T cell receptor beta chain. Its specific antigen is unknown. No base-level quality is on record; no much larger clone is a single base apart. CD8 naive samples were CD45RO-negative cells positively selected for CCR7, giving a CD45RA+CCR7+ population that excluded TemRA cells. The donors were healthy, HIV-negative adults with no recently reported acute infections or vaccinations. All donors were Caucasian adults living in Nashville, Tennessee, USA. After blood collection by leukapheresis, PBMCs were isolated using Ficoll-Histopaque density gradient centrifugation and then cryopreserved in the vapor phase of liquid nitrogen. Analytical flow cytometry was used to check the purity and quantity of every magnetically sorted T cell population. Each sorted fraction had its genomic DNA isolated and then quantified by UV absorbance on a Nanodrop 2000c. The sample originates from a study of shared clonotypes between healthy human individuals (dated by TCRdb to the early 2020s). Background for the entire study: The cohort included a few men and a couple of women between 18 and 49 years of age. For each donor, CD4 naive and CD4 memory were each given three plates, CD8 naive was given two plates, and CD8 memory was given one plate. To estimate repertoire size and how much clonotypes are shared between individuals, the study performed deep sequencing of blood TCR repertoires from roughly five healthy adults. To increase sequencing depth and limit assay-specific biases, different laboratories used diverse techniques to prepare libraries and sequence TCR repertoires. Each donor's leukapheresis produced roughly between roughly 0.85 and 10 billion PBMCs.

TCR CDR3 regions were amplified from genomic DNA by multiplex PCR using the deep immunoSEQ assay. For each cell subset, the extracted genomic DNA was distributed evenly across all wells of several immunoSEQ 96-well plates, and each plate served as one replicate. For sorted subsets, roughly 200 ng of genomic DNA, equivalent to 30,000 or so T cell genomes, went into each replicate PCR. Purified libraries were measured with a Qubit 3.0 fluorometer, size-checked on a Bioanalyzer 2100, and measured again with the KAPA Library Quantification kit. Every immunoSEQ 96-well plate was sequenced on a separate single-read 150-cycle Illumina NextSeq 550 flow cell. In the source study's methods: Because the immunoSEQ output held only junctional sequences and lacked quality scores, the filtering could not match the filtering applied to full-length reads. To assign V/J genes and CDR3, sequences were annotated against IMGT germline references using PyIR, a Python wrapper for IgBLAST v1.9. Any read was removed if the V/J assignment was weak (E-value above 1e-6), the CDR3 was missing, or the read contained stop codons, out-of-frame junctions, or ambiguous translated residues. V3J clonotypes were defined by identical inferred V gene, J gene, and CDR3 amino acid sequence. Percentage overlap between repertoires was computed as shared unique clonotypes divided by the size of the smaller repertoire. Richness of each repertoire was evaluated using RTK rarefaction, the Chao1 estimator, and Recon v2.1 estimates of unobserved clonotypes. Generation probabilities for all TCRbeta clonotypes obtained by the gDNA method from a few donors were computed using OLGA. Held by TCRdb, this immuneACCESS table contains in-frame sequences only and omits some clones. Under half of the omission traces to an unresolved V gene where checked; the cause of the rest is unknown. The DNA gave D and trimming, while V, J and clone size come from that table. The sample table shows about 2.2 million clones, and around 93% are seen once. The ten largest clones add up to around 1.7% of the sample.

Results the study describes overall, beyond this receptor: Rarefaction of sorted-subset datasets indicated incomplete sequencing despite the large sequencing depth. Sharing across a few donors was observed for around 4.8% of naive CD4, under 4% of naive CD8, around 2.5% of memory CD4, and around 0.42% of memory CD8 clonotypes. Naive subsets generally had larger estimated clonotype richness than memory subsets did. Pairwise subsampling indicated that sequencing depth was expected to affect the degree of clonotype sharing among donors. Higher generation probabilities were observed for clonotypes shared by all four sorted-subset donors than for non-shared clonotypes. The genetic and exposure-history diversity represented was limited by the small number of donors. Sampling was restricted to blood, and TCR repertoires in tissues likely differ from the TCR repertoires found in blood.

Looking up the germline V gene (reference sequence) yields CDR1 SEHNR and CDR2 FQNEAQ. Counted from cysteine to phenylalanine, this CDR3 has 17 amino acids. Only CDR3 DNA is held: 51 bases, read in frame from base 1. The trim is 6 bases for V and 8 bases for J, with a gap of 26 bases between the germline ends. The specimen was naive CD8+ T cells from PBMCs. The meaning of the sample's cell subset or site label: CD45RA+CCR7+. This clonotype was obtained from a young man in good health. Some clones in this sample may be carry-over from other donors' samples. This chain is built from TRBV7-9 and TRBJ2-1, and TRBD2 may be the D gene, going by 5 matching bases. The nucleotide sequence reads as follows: TGTGCCAGCAGTACGAATGGTCCAAGAGCCCCGGAGGATGAGCAGTTCTTC. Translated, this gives CASSTNGPRAPEDEQFF.